The clone carrying this T cell receptor beta chain was picked up one time. No antigen is known for it. Trimming cost V 3 bases and J 1 base; bases outside gene matches: 2. Germline loops: CDR1 SGHTA, CDR2 FQGNSA. This CDR3 has 14 residues. The data are from a study of cytomegalovirus exposure and HLA in healthy donors. At the level of the study: It was reported in a later analysis that the same platform had been used for the approximately 120 validation repertoires as for the approximately 670 first-cohort repertoires.

Clones were sequenced by immunoSEQ multiplex PCR, and TCRdb holds only the in-frame ones, with some missing. The top ten clones hold roughly 1.4% of a sample with more than 110,000 clones, roughly four fifths of them seen once. Study-wide results and limits: Rare sequences made up most TCRs, while some public TCRs were found in many donors.

This chain connects TRBV7-2 to TRBJ1-1, with TRBD1 identical over 7 bases. Sequenced input: PBMCs. This TCR derives from a woman in her twenties or thirties in good health and CMV-seronegative. The CDR3 is CASSLGQTNTEAFF. The CDR3 DNA reads as TGTGCCAGCAGCTTGGGACAGACGAACACTGAAGCTTTCTTT.